This T cell receptor beta chain was profiled in a study of T cells in Graves' hyperthyroidism and ophthalmopathy (dated by TCRdb to the late 2010s). In the study overall: Peripheral blood was sampled at the time of initial diagnosis, prior to any treatment. Prospective prediction of ophthalmopathy was tested in an independent validation cohort consisting of about 20 hyperthyroidism patients and approximately 16 patients who later progressed to ophthalmopathy. The roughly 100 discovery patients were randomly divided into training and test sets at a 7:3 ratio. Once sampling was done, hyperthyroidism patients were given methimazole at a starting dose of 30 mg daily, whereas ophthalmopathy patients were given high-dose intravenous methylprednisolone. In addition, the study compared T-cell repertoires in thyroid tissue and in blood from 6 or 7 Graves' hyperthyroidism patients. According to the paper, TCR Vbeta CDR3 sequencing was carried out on some 130 peripheral blood samples, which came from fewer than 50 ophthalmopathy, under 85 hyperthyroidism and around 17 progressor patients. A discovery cohort of 95 to 100 patients, approximately 44 with Graves' ophthalmopathy and approximately 57 with stable Graves' hyperthyroidism, was used to find distinguishing TCR V-J signatures. General conclusions and limits of the study: A model built on a 13 V-J signature distinguished ophthalmopathy from stable hyperthyroidism, reaching 85% to 90% sensitivity and around 81% specificity in cross-validation and 80%/75% in testing. No statistical method was used to set the sample size in advance, and investigators knew the group allocation. Most expanded thyroid clonotypes (frequency above 0.001) were also detected in blood, suggesting blood repertoires may reflect thyroid immune responses. In validation, the model predicted progression to ophthalmopathy a median of 6.5 months before onset, with roughly 70% sensitivity and about 75% specificity.

V lost 0 bases and J lost 6 bases; the stretch between them is 14 bases long. The CDR3 spans 14 residues, from the cysteine through the phenylalanine. The entry retains the CDR3 DNA only, 42 bases that are in frame from base 1. From the germline V gene (reference sequence), CDR1 is GTSNPN and CDR2 is SVGIG. This clonotype was observed a few times. Its antigen remains unidentified. No much larger clone exists at a distance of one base, and base qualities are not known. Amplification of TCR beta CDR3 regions was carried out from RNA transcripts. For the first round of RT-PCR on the TCR CDR3, the HTBI primer set was used together with the Qiagen OneStep RT-PCR kit. A second multiplex PCR round built the libraries, followed by size selection and purification. Libraries were sequenced paired-end with 100 bp reads on an Illumina HiSeq2000. The original methods were these. SOAPnuke was used to process the raw data, with reads discarded if the reads contained adapters or uncalled bases, had a mean Phred below 15, or lacked an exact constant-primer or identifier match. High-quality paired reads were merged with COPE v1.2.5, and unique nucleotide sequences were defined as clonotypes. MiTCR v1.1 was used to align the clonotypes against IMGT TRBV, TRBD and TRBJ reference segments. Only V-J combinations with frequency above 0.0001, covering about 99% of repertoires, were analysed. A TCS score was defined as the ratio of F50 (clonal expansion) to E x V (chaos), with BLOSUM62-based TCRdist applied between CDR3 peptides within each V-J. Welch's t-statistics and random forest reduced several hundred V-J features to 10 to 15, which were used in a naive Bayes classifier (R e1071). Clones were called with MiXCR by TCRdb after fastp trimmed the public reads at Q25, and only in-frame beta chains were retained. Rows are combined by CDR3 protein, so each entry shows the most common genes and DNA. TCRdb, rather than the study authors, made the V and J calls. This sample has approximately 620,000 distinct CDR3 sequences in its table, and approximately 15% of those were observed once. Of the sample, roughly 3.3% is held by the ten largest clones.

Ophthalmopathy patients had moderately to severely active disease, Clinical Activity Score of at least 3, NOSPECS grade of at least 4, and duration under 3 months. The study excluded patients with uncontrolled infections, other autoimmune diseases, pregnancy or lactation. Diagnoses were established on the basis of clinical symptoms, serum thyroxine and TRAb, thyroid ultrasound, and orbital computed tomography. PBMCs were isolated from around 10 ml of fresh peripheral blood by Ficoll-Paque density gradient centrifugation. Trizol reagent was used to extract total RNA, and RNA quality was then checked on an Agilent 2100 Bioanalyzer.

The receptor was derived from a woman in her forties with Graves' ophthalmopathy. The sequence joins TRBV30 to TRBJ1-2; a tentative D call is TRBD1 (5 bases match). The source material was blood. The nucleotides read TGTGCCTGGAGTGTGGGGCAGAAAGCTAATGGCTACACCTTC. Its coded protein is CAWSVGQKANGYTF.